A single T cell receptor (beta chain) is shown here with its context. These data belong to a study of radiotherapy plus CTLA-4 blockade in lung cancer. Generated by immunoSEQ multiplex PCR, the TCRdb table keeps only in-frame clones and is missing some. The sample has approximately 73,000 clones, about nine tenths seen once. J was trimmed by 3 bases and V by 6 bases; bases with no gene match: 2. The CDR3 sequence is 13 residues long. Germline values: CDR1 SNHLY, CDR2 FYNNEI. The sequencing used peripheral blood, collected from a patient treated with radiotherapy plus ipilimumab. The chain links TRBV2 to TRBJ2-4, with TRBD1 identical over 7 bases. The sequence was obtained from a human donor with non-small cell lung cancer that progressed on radiotherapy plus ipilimumab. In DNA form, the CDR3 reads TGTGCCAGCAGGGACAGGAACAAAAACATTCAGTACTTC. As protein: CASRDRNKNIQYF.